The 3 T cell receptor beta chains listed next were all sequenced from one sample in a study of blood T cells in healthy people across ages. PCR was performed a second time for roughly 7 to 12 cycles using a sample-barcoded 5' primer and a J-beta primer mix. TCRdb used MiXCR to reprocess the 5' RACE reads, holding one entry per CDR3 protein. In the table there are some 1,000,000 distinct CDR3 sequences, 25% of which are singletons. The same data also went into a second study, on T cells of mothers and their children.

The material sequenced was blood. These receptors were obtained from a girl aged 2 to 10 in good health.

The chain links TRBV20-1 to TRBJ1-5; D remains unclear. The V gene's germline CDR1 is DFQATT and CDR2 SNEGSKA (reference sequence). The ends were cut back, 0 bases at V and 2 bases at J, with 14 bases in the middle. The CDR3 is made up of 16 amino acids. The chain's CDR3 is CSARDPLIVGNQPQHF. Written as DNA, the CDR3 is TGCAGTGCTAGAGATCCTCTGATAGTCGGCAATCAGCCCCAGCATTTT.

In its sample, this clonotype was seen a few times. Mismatch with germline at one junction end may stem from a read error. J is TRBJ2-2 and V is TRBV4-1; D gene uncertain. Germline V gene data show CDR1 as MGHRA and CDR2 as YSYEKL. This CDR3 comprises 14 residues. The CDR3 loop is CASGQIVWAGELFF. The CDR3 DNA reads TGCGCCAGCGGCCAAATTGTGTGGGCCGGGGAGCTGTTTTTT.

This clonotype was detected only a few times. The rearrangement joins TRBV28 to TRBJ2-5; D remains ambiguous. The J call may be wrong; the DNA end is better matched by TRBJ2-7. The CDR3 has 12 amino acids. CDR1 and CDR2 (germline): MDHEN, SYDVKM. The DNA for the CDR3 is TGTGCCAGCAGTTTACCCACTCCCGAGCAGTACTTC. This codes for CASSLPTPEQYF.